The rows below give T cell receptor beta chains drawn from one sample of a study of PD-1 blockade in classical Hodgkin lymphoma. The table came from immunoSEQ multiplex PCR; TCRdb's copy has only in-frame clones and leaves some out. The sample gives more than 60,000 clones, over 85% of which show up once; 9.7% is in the top ten. The starting material was peripheral blood mononuclear cells (PBMCs), obtained at baseline. The receptors come from a human donor with classical Hodgkin lymphoma. Each CDR3 is given with its conserved first and last residue. The order of the fields is clone size, V gene, D gene, J gene, CDR3 DNA, CDR3 protein. The D gene is left open where the match is weak. Clone size is not always given. Where it is, it says once, few, many or a class for expanded clones.

>.|TRBV9|.|TRBJ1-2
TGTGCCAGCAGCGTAGAGCAGGAGCCTTCTTATGGCTACACCTTC
CASSVEQEPSYGYTF
>.|TRBV5-4|.|TRBJ2-7
TGTGCCAGCAGCTTGGACGCCTACGAGCAGTACTTC
CASSLDAYEQYF
>few|TRBV5-1|.|TRBJ2-7
TGCGCCAGCAGCTTGGACAGAGCCTACGAGCAGTACTTC
CASSLDRAYEQYF
>.|TRBV28|.|TRBJ2-7
TGTGCCAGCAGCCCCCTCGGGCTGGTCTCCTACGAGCAGTACTTC
CASSPLGLVSYEQYF
>.|TRBV11-1|TRBD1|TRBJ1-1
TGTGCCAGCAGCGGAGGGGGCGCGTACACTGAAGCTTTCTTT
CASSGGGAYTEAFF
>.|TRBV9|.|TRBJ2-3
TGTGCCAGCAGCGCCCAGGGGGGGGTTGGGACAGATACGCAGTATTTT
CASSAQGGVGTDTQYF
>.|TRBV27|TRBD2|TRBJ2-1
TGTGCCAGCAGTTTACCGGGGACTAGCGCCCCTAACAATGAGCAGTTCTTC
CASSLPGTSAPNNEQFF
>.|TRBV5-1|.|TRBJ2-2
TGCGCCAGCAGCTTGCTGGGGGAGAACACCGGGGAGCTGTTTTTT
CASSLLGENTGELFF
>.|TRBV5-6|TRBD2|TRBJ2-5
TGTGCCAGCAGCTTGGAACTAGCGGGAGGGCCCTCGGGAAAGACCCAGTACTTC
CASSLELAGGPSGKTQYF
>.|TRBV2|TRBD1|TRBJ1-5
TGTGCCAGCAGGGAGCGGACAGGGCTTTCGGATAGCAATCAGCCCCAGCATTTT
CASRERTGLSDSNQPQHF
>.|TRBV4-1|TRBD2|TRBJ2-5
TGCGCCAGCAGCCAACTAGGACTAGGGCAAGAGACCCAGTACTTC
CASSQLGLGQETQYF
>.|TRBV19|.|TRBJ1-5
TGTGCCAGTAGTATATTCACAGAGAGCAATCAGCCCCAGCATTTT
CASSIFTESNQPQHF
>.|TRBV5-4|.|TRBJ2-1
TGTGCCAGCACCCCCCTCGGGTCCTACAATGAGCAGTTCTTC
CASTPLGSYNEQFF
>.|TRBV19|TRBD1|TRBJ2-1
TGTGCCAGTAGCTTCAGGGGGCGCGTAGCTTTCGGAGGGAATGAGCAGTTCTTC
CASSFRGRVAFGGNEQFF
>.|TRBV15|.|TRBJ2-5
TGTGCCACCAGCAGAGGGCGGACAGACCTCCAAGAGACCCAGTACTTC
CATSRGRTDLQETQYF
>.|TRBV7-8|.|TRBJ1-6
TGTGCCAGCAGCTTATATGAGGGCAGCGACTTGGGAGACGATTCACCCCTCCACTTT
CASSLYEGSDLGDDSPLHF
>.|TRBV28|.|TRBJ1-1
TGTGCCAGCAGTTTTACGGGTTGGAACACTGAAGCTTTCTTT
CASSFTGWNTEAFF
>.|TRBV11-3|.|TRBJ2-1
TGTGCCAGCAGCTCTGCGGGCCCTCCGAATGGGCCATACAATGAGCAGTTCTTC
CASSSAGPPNGPYNEQFF
>.|TRBV5-1|.|TRBJ2-3
TGCGCCAGCAGCGATGCAGATACGCAGTATTTT
CASSDADTQYF
>.|TRBV29-1|TRBD2|TRBJ2-4
TGCAGCGTCGATGGGACTAGCGGGGCCAAAAACATTCAGTACTTC
CSVDGTSGAKNIQYF
>.|TRBV10-2|.|TRBJ2-3
TGCGCCAGCAGTTTCCTCCGGGGCGCAGATACGCAGTATTTT
CASSFLRGADTQYF
>.|TRBV4-1|.|TRBJ2-7
TGCGCCAGCAGCCAAGACGCATTGCGATACGAGCAGTACTTC
CASSQDALRYEQYF
>.|TRBV11-3|TRBD1|TRBJ1-2
TGTGCCAGCAGACACGGGACAGAAGAAATGAACTATGGCTACACCTTC
CASRHGTEEMNYGYTF
>.|TRBV19|.|TRBJ1-1
TGTGCCAGTAGTATAGGGTACACTGAAGCTTTCTTT
CASSIGYTEAFF
>.|TRBV5-4|.|TRBJ2-3
TGTGCCAGCAGCTTCCCGGGGGCCGGAGATACGCAGTATTTT
CASSFPGAGDTQYF
>.|TRBV19|TRBD1|TRBJ1-5
TGTGCCAGTAGGGAAAACCCGGGACAGAATCAGCCCCAGCATTTT
CASRENPGQNQPQHF
>.|TRBV5-8|.|TRBJ2-3
TGTGCCAGCAGTTACGGACCCGAGGGAGATACGCAGTATTTT
CASSYGPEGDTQYF
>once|TRBV28|.|TRBJ2-7
TGTGCCAGCAGTTTTTTGCTTGGAGATGGCGTTGGCCGGCGTGGCCAATACGAGCAGTACTTC
CASSFLLGDGVGRRGQYEQYF
>.|TRBV13|TRBD1|TRBJ2-7
TGTGCCAGCAGCTTTTCCGGACAGGGAGCGTACGAGCAGTACTTC
CASSFSGQGAYEQYF
>.|TRBV6-5|.|TRBJ1-5
TGTGCCAGCAGTTACTCCCAGGGGAGCAATCAGCCCCAGCATTTT
CASSYSQGSNQPQHF
>.|TRBV5-4|TRBD2|TRBJ2-3
TGTGCCAGCAGCTTCGGTAGCGGGGGGGCCAGCACAGATACGCAGTATTTT
CASSFGSGGASTDTQYF
>.|TRBV18|.|TRBJ1-1
TGTGCCAGCTCAACAGTAACCTCGAGCACTGAAGCTTTCTTT
CASSTVTSSTEAFF